This paragraph reports one T cell receptor beta chain. This sample also contains other DNA sequences that code for the same CDR3. The data belong to a study of blood T cell repertoires in COVID-19. The wider study: COVID-19 samples collected from the United States, Italy and Spain covered acute and convalescent phases. T cells, B-cell-depleted T cells, or PBMCs provided the cDNA or gDNA that served as material.

Profiling relied on immunoSEQ multiplex PCR, and the TCRdb table lists in-frame clones only, not all of them. The sample yields 400,000 to 450,000 clones, around 87% seen once. Before being deemed recovered, Cohort 3 donors had two negative PCRs, clearance, or symptom resolution. Sequencing input: PBMCs or T cells enriched from blood (not recorded which). The TCR sequence derives from a man aged 30-40 years who had recovered from COVID-19.

The CDR3 region is CASSFRGSNQPQHF. CDR3 bases: TGTGCCAGCAGTTTCCGGGGGAGCAATCAGCCCCAGCATTTT. This chain links TRBV28 with TRBJ1-5; D is perhaps TRBD1 (5 bases). V was clipped by 3 bases and J by 1 base, with 7 bases between them. Germline assignment: CDR1 MDHEN and CDR2 SYDVKM. This CDR3 contains 14 residues. Supplemented by reference TRBV28 and TRBJ1-5, the full variable domain reads DVKVTQSSRYLVKRTGEKVFLECVQDMDHENMFWYRQDPGLGLRLIYFSYDVKMKEKGDIPEGYSVSREKKERFSLILESASTNQTSMYLCASSFRGSNQPQHFGDGTRLSIL.